This T cell receptor beta chain was sequenced in a study of shared clonotypes between healthy human individuals. Overall study findings and caveats: Rarefaction analysis demonstrated incomplete sorted-subset sequencing notwithstanding large depth.

In germline, CDR1 is GTSNPN, CDR2 SVGIG (reference sequence). This CDR3 has 14 residues. V was clipped by 2 bases and J by 3 bases, with 11 bases between them. The assay was immunoSEQ multiplex PCR, and TCRdb's table has in-frame clones only and misses some. The sample contains a few hundred thousand clones, 73% of which appear only once. Regarding this clone: Its antigen is not known.

This TCR derives from a man aged 25 to 40 in good health. This rearrangement joins TRBV30 to TRBJ1-5; tentatively, D is TRBD1 (5 bases). Sequencing used memory CD4+ T cells sorted from blood. Subset of the sample: CD45RA-negative fraction. The CDR3 coding sequence is TGTGCCTGGAGTTACAGACAGCTCAATCAGCCCCAGCATTTT. Its protein product is CAWSYRQLNQPQHF.